This is a list of T cell receptor beta chains from one sample in a study of blood T cell repertoires in COVID-19. This table comes from immunoSEQ multiplex PCR, and its TCRdb copy is limited to in-frame clones, with some not included. There are 230,000 or so clones in the sample; nearly 90% occur only once, and 2.1% lies in the top ten. Sequencing was done on a sample of peripheral blood. Receptors were obtained from a woman aged 55-75 years with COVID-19, enrolled during active disease. CDR3s include the opening cysteine and the closing phenylalanine or tryptophan. The D gene is left open where the match is weak. Size values are once, few and many counts, or a class for expanded clones, and some rows have none.

TRBV19	TRBJ1-1	.	once	TGTGCCAGCCGACCCCCGGAGGGGCGGAACACTGAAGCTTTCTTT	CASRPPEGRNTEAFF
TRBV3-1/TRBV3-2	TRBJ2-3	.	.	TGTGCCAGCAGCCAATGGGGTTACGAAGCGGGTCGCGGGGCAGATACGCAGTATTTT	CASSQWGYEAGRGADTQYF
TRBV25-1	TRBJ1-1	.	.	TGTGCCAGCCGTTCGCGGCTGAACACTGAAGCTTTCTTT	CASRSRLNTEAFF
TRBV28	TRBJ2-3	.	.	TGTGCCAGCAGTTTTCCAGGCCCTAGCACAGATACGCAGTATTTT	CASSFPGPSTDTQYF
TRBV2	TRBJ1-2	TRBD1	.	TGTGCCAGCAGGACCGGGACAGGGGGTCTCGGCTATGGCTACACCTTC	CASRTGTGGLGYGYTF
TRBV13	TRBJ2-2	TRBD1	.	TGTGCCAGCAGCCTCAGGGGGCGTGGGGAGCTGTTTTTT	CASSLRGRGELFF
TRBV18	TRBJ2-2	TRBD1	.	TGTGCCAGCTCACCACGGGACAGCACCGGGGAGCTGTTTTTT	CASSPRDSTGELFF
TRBV7-2	TRBJ1-1	.	.	TGTGCCAGCAGCTACGAGGGGGACACTGAAGCTTTCTTT	CASSYEGDTEAFF
TRBV6-5	TRBJ1-4	TRBD1	.	TGTGCCAGCAGCTCCTCTGGGACAGGGCCGCTGAAACTGTTTTTT	CASSSSGTGPLKLFF
TRBV27	TRBJ1-1	.	.	TGTGCCAGCAGTTCGGTGAACACTGAAGCTTTCTTT	CASSSVNTEAFF
TRBV30	TRBJ1-6	.	.	TGTGCCTGGAGTCAACAGGCGTCCGGGAATTCACCCCTCCACTTT	CAWSQQASGNSPLHF
TRBV30	TRBJ1-1	TRBD1	.	TGTGCCTGGAGGGCGGACAGGGTCACTGAAGCTTTCTTT	CAWRADRVTEAFF
TRBV6-2/TRBV6-3	TRBJ1-1	.	.	TGTGCCAGCAGTACCCTAAGGGTCGGGGGCACTGAAGCTTTCTTT	CASSTLRVGGTEAFF
TRBV6-1	TRBJ2-1	.	.	TGTGCCAGCAGTGAAGCTGGGAGACAGGACCCCTACAATGAGCAGTTCTTC	CASSEAGRQDPYNEQFF
TRBV9	TRBJ1-1	.	.	TGTGCCAGCAGCCCTCGAAGACAGGATAAGTTGAACACTGAAGCTTTCTTT	CASSPRRQDKLNTEAFF
TRBV6-5	TRBJ1-6	.	.	TGTGCCAGCAGTTATTCCTGGTCGCGGGGTTCACCCCTCCACTTT	CASSYSWSRGSPLHF
TRBV9	TRBJ1-2	TRBD1	.	TGTGCCAGCAGCGTATCCTCGGGGACAGCGACCTATGGCTACACCTTC	CASSVSSGTATYGYTF
TRBV7-9	TRBJ1-2	.	.	TGTGCCAGCAGCCCCCGGGGTGGGGGGGCCTACACCTTC	CASSPRGGGAYTF
TRBV2	TRBJ2-7	.	.	TGTGCCAGCAGTTATGAGTCCTACGAGCAGTACTTC	CASSYESYEQYF
TRBV7-3	TRBJ1-2	.	.	TGTGCCAGCAGCTTAATGGGAGAAAGATCGGATCGCTACACCTTC	CASSLMGERSDRYTF
TRBV6-5	TRBJ1-1	.	.	TGTGCCAGCAGTCGGGGGGGGCTCACTGAAGCTTTCTTT	CASSRGGLTEAFF
TRBV6-5	TRBJ1-2	TRBD1	.	TGTGCCAGCAGGCGGGGGGACAGGGTAAATTATGGCTACACCTTC	CASRRGDRVNYGYTF
TRBV7-9	TRBJ2-3	TRBD2	.	TGTGCCAGCAGCTTAACGACTAGCCCCACAGATACGCAGTATTTT	CASSLTTSPTDTQYF
TRBV9	TRBJ1-3	.	.	TGTGCCAGCAGCGTAGTGAGACTCTCCGGAAACACCATATATTTT	CASSVVRLSGNTIYF
TRBV6-5	TRBJ1-5	TRBD1	.	TGTGCCAGCACCCGGACAGGAGAAGTGGATCAGCCCCAGCATTTT	CASTRTGEVDQPQHF
TRBV6-5	TRBJ1-4	TRBD1	.	TGTGCCAGCAGGCCGACAGGGGGCACTAATGAAAAACTGTTTTTT	CASRPTGGTNEKLFF
TRBV5-5	TRBJ1-5	.	.	TGTGCCAGCAGAGACAGTATGGGGCCCCAGCATTTT	CASRDSMGPQHF
TRBV4-1	TRBJ1-2	.	.	TGCGCCAGCAGCCAAGGTTTTCGAGGAGGCGATGGCTACACCTTC	CASSQGFRGGDGYTF
TRBV15	TRBJ2-7	TRBD2	.	TGTGCCACCAGCAGAGAGGGGCTAGCGGGGGGCCACGAGCAGTACTTC	CATSREGLAGGHEQYF
TRBV7-2	TRBJ2-5	.	.	TGTGCCAGCAGCTTAATGGGGGGGCTCCAAGAGACCCAGTACTTC	CASSLMGGLQETQYF